This T cell receptor beta chain was found in a study of blood T cell repertoires in COVID-19. Study summary: Samples came from the United States, Italy and Spain, spanning acute and convalescent COVID-19.

The CDR3 extends over 14 amino acids. The ends lost 3 bases at V and 9 bases at J; junction bases unmatched: 7. Germline CDR1 reads KGHDR; CDR2 reads SFDVKD. Original analysis: It was from reference gene primer amplification that nucleated cell counts were estimated. Assay: immunoSEQ multiplex PCR; the TCRdb copy retains only in-frame clones and omits some. Clone size and V and J calls were adopted from that table, with D and trimming inferred from the DNA. This table has around 290,000 clones, around nine tenths appearing once. Adults between about 18 and 95 years of age took part from fewer than 30 US areas. Clinical histories supplied by participants themselves formed the basis of cohort assignment. This clone was counted once.

Sample: PBMCs or T cells enriched from blood (not recorded which). The clonotype was recovered from a woman aged 60-75 years in a cohort exposed to, infected with or recovered from COVID-19 (not recorded which). The V gene is TRBV24-1, the J gene TRBJ2-1, with 7 nucleotides matching TRBD2. The CDR3 is CATSDPIGRPEQFF. CDR3 DNA: TGTGCCACCAGTGATCCCATCGGGAGGCCTGAGCAGTTCTTC.